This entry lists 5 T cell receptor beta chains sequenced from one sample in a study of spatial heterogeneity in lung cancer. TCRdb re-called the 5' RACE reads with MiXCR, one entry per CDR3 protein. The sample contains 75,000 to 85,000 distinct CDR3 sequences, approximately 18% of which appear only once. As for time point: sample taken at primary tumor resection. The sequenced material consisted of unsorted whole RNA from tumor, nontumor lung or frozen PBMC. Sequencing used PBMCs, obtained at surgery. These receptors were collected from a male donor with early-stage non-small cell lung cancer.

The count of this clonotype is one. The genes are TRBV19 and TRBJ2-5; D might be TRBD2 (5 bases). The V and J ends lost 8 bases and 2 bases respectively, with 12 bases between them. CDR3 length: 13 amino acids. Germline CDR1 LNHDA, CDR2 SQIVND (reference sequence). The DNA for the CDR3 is TGTGCCAGTTCCCAAGGACTTCAAGAGACCCAGTACTTC. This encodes CASSQGLQETQYF.

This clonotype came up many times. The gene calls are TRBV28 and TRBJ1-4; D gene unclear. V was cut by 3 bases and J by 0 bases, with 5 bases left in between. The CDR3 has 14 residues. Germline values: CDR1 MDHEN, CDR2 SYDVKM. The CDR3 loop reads CASSFGATNEKLFF. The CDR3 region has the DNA TGTGCCAGCAGTTTTGGTGCAACTAATGAAAAACTGTTTTTT.

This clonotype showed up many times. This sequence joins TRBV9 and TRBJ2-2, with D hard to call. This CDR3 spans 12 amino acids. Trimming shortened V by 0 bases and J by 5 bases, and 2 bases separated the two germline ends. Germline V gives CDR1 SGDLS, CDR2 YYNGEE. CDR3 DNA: TGTGCCAGCAGCGTAGTTACCGGGGAGCTGTTTTTT. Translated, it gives CASSVVTGELFF.

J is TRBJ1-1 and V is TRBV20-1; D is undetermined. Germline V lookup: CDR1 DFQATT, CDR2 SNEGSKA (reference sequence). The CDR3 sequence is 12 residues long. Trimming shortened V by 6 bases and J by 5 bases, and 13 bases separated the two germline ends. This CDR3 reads CSAVTPGTEAFF. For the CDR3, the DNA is TGCAGTGCCGTGACACCGGGGACTGAAGCTTTCTTT.

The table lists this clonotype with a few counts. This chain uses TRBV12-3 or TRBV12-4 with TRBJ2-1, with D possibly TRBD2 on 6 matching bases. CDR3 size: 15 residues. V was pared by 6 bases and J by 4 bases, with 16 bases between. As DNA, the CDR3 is TGTGCCAGCAGCCGCAGCGGGCGTCGGTACAATGAGCAGTTCTTC. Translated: CASSRSGRRYNEQFF.